This T cell receptor beta chain was captured in a study of vaccination effects on CD4 cells after COVID-19. Libraries were prepared by immunoSEQ multiplex PCR; TCRdb keeps only in-frame clonotypes and omits some of them. The sample carries about 72,000 clones, 80% to 85% recorded once. About this clone: What it binds is not known.

Pools of viral peptides were used by the ViraFEST assay to expand antigen-specific CD4+ T cells ahead of sequencing. Once cultured for roughly 10 days, the cells underwent separation to obtain CD4+ T cells. Vaccination of participants consisted of two doses of either the BNT162b2 or mRNA-1273 vaccine. The trim removed 2 bases at V and 1 base at J, leaving 2 bases unmatched. In germline, CDR1 is SNHLY, CDR2 FYNNEI. CDR3 length: 15 residues. Here the sequenced sample was CD4+ T cells from PBMCs cultured with HCoV-229E spike peptides, taken after COVID-19 vaccination. The chain recombines TRBV2 with TRBJ2-3; the match to TRBD1 covers 8 bases. This clonotype was sampled from a human donor who received a COVID-19 vaccine. In nucleotides, the CDR3 is TGTGCCAGCAGTGAATTGGACAGGGGCACAGATACGCAGTATTTT. Translation gives CASSELDRGTDTQYF.